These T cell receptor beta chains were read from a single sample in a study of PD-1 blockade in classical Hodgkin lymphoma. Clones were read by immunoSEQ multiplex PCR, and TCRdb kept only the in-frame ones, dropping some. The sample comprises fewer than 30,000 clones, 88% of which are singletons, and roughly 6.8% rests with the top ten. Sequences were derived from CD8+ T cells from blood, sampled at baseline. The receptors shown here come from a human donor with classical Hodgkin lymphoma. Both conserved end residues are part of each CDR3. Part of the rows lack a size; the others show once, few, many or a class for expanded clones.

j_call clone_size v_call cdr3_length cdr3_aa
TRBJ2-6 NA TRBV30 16 CAWRGTEVSGANVLTF
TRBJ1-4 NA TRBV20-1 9 CSGDEKLFF
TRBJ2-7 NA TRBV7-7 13 CASSSSGADEQYF
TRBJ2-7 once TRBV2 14 CASFGQGQTYEQYF
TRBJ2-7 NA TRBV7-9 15 CASSLGQGLWYEQYF
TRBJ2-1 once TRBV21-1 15 CASSPRDSTHNEQFF
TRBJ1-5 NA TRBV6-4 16 CASSEKKGLSNQPQHF
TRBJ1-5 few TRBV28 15 CASRPGHLINQPQHF
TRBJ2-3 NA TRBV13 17 CASSLVSGDLGTDTQYF
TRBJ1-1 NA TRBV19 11 CASHTGLRTFF
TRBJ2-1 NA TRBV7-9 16 CASSLVHSSYYNEQFF
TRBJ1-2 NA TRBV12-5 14 CASDRGQGFGGYTF
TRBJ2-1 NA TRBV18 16 CASSPGTSGRENEQFF
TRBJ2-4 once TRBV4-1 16 CASSQEVGSRANIQYF
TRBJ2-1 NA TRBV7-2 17 CASSLAPAGGPYNEQFF
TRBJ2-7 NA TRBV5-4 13 CASSSEDALEQYF
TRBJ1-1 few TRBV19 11 CASKGGTEAFF
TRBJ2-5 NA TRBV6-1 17 CASSVQPGQGDVETQYF